This is a list of T cell receptor beta chains from one sample in a study of beta chain features in type 1 diabetes. TCRdb keeps only in-frame clones here, not all; method: immunoSEQ multiplex PCR. The sample has around 690,000 clones; about an eighth are singletons. Sequenced sample: naive CD4+ T cells from blood. The receptor source for this set is a young man with type 1 diabetes. CDR3s include the opening cysteine and the closing phenylalanine or tryptophan. A D gene is named only where the DNA matches it firmly. Clone size is shown for a subset of rows, as once, few, many or a class of expanded clone.

d_gene: NA
abundance: few
v_gene: TRBV2
j_gene: TRBJ2-2
CDR3aa: CASSRDNTGELFF
CDR3nt: TGTGCCAGCAGCCGGGACAACACCGGGGAGCTGTTTTTT

d_gene: TRBD2
abundance: few
v_gene: TRBV7-3
j_gene: TRBJ2-1
CDR3aa: CAFISGGYRNNEQFF
CDR3nt: TGTGCTTTCATTTCCGGGGGGTACCGCAACAATGAGCAGTTCTTC

d_gene: NA
abundance: NA
v_gene: TRBV15
j_gene: TRBJ2-1
CDR3aa: CATSRDLAEYNEQFF
CDR3nt: TGTGCCACCAGCAGAGATTTGGCGGAATACAATGAGCAGTTCTTC

d_gene: NA
abundance: NA
v_gene: TRBV7-2
j_gene: TRBJ2-2
CDR3aa: CATGVDTVIGELFF
CDR3nt: TGTGCCACAGGGGTCGATACCGTTATAGGGGAGCTGTTTTTT

d_gene: NA
abundance: NA
v_gene: TRBV29-1
j_gene: TRBJ2-1
CDR3aa: CSVEDDGPSSYNEQFF
CDR3nt: TGCAGCGTTGAAGATGACGGACCAAGCTCCTACAATGAGCAGTTCTTC

d_gene: TRBD2
abundance: few
v_gene: TRBV7-2
j_gene: TRBJ2-1
CDR3aa: CASSLRLAGGNEQFF
CDR3nt: TGTGCCAGCAGCCTGAGACTAGCGGGGGGAAATGAGCAGTTCTTC

d_gene: NA
abundance: NA
v_gene: TRBV7-2
j_gene: TRBJ2-3
CDR3aa: CASSRTGTTDTQYF
CDR3nt: TGTGCCAGCAGCCGCACAGGAACCACAGATACGCAGTATTTT

d_gene: NA
abundance: few
v_gene: TRBV27
j_gene: TRBJ1-1
CDR3aa: CASSLQRNTEAFF
CDR3nt: TGTGCCAGCAGTTTGCAGCGGAACACTGAAGCTTTCTTT

d_gene: NA
abundance: NA
v_gene: TRBV13
j_gene: TRBJ2-2
CDR3aa: CASSLRLTGELFF
CDR3nt: TGTGCCAGCAGCTTACGGTTGACCGGGGAGCTGTTTTTT

d_gene: NA
abundance: few
v_gene: TRBV18
j_gene: TRBJ1-4
CDR3aa: CASSPPSTSNEKLFF
CDR3nt: TGTGCCAGCTCACCACCCAGTACGTCGAATGAAAAACTGTTTTTT

d_gene: NA
abundance: few
v_gene: TRBV27
j_gene: TRBJ2-2
CDR3aa: CASSLTGGELFF
CDR3nt: TGTGCCAGCAGTTTAACGGGCGGGGAGCTGTTTTTT

d_gene: NA
abundance: NA
v_gene: TRBV5-4
j_gene: TRBJ1-6
CDR3aa: CASRSDSSYNSPLHF
CDR3nt: TGTGCCAGCAGATCTGACAGCTCCTATAATTCACCCCTCCACTTT

d_gene: NA
abundance: NA
v_gene: TRBV28
j_gene: TRBJ2-3
CDR3aa: CASSLAVPPSTDTQYF
CDR3nt: TGTGCCAGCAGTTTAGCGGTACCCCCTAGCACAGATACGCAGTATTTT

d_gene: TRBD1
abundance: few
v_gene: TRBV2
j_gene: TRBJ1-1
CDR3aa: CASSVSQGDYPAFF
CDR3nt: TGTGCCAGCAGTGTTAGCCAGGGGGATTATCCAGCTTTCTTT

d_gene: NA
abundance: NA
v_gene: TRBV5-4
j_gene: TRBJ2-3
CDR3aa: CASSSTDTQYF
CDR3nt: TGTGCCAGCAGCAGTACAGATACGCAGTATTTT

d_gene: NA
abundance: NA
v_gene: TRBV29-1
j_gene: TRBJ1-1
CDR3aa: CSVVFRVGDAEAFF
CDR3nt: TGCAGCGTTGTTTTCAGGGTTGGTGACGCTGAAGCTTTCTTT

d_gene: NA
abundance: NA
v_gene: TRBV7-2
j_gene: TRBJ2-7
CDR3aa: CASSLDPGREQYF
CDR3nt: TGTGCCAGCAGCTTAGATCCGGGGAGGGAGCAGTACTTC